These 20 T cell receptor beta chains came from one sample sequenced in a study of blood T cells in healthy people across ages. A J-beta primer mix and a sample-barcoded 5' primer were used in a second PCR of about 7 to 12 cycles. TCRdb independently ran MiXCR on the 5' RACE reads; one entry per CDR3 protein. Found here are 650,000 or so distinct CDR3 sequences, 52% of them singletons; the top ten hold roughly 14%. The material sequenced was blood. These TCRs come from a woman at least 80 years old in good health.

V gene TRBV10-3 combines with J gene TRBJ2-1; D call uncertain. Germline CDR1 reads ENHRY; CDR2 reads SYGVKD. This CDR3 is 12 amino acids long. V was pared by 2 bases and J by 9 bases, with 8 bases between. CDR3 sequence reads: CAISEASFEQFF. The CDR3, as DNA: TGTGCCATCAGTGAGGCGAGTTTTGAGCAGTTCTTC.

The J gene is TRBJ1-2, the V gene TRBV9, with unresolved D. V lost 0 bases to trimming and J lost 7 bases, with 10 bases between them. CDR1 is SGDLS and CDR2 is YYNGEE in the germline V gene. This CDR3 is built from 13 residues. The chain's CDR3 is CASSVANRAGYTF. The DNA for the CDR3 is TGTGCCAGCAGCGTAGCAAATAGGGCTGGCTACACCTTC.

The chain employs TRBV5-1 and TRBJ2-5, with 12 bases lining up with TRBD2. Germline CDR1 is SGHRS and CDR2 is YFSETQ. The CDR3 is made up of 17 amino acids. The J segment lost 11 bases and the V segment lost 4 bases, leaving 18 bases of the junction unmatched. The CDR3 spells CASSPDPTSGGHNEQYF. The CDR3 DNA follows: TGCGCCAGCAGCCCCGACCCGACTAGCGGGGGCCACAATGAGCAGTACTTC.

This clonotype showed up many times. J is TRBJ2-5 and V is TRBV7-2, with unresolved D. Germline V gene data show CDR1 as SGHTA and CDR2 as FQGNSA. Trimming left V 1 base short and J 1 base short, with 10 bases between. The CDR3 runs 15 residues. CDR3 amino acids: CASSLGVHSQETQYF. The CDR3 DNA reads TGTGCCAGCAGCTTAGGCGTCCACAGCCAAGAGACCCAGTACTTC.

The CDR3 sequence is CASSLGGSGSGGNEQFF. CDR3 nucleotides: TGCGCCAGCAGCTTGGGGGGAAGCGGGAGCGGTGGCAATGAGCAGTTCTTC. V is TRBV5-1 and J is TRBJ2-1, with TRBD2 identical over 8 bases. After removal of 0 bases from V and 6 bases from J, the junction contained 11 bases not matched to a gene. In germline, CDR1 is SGHRS, CDR2 YFSETQ. This CDR3 region has 17 residues.

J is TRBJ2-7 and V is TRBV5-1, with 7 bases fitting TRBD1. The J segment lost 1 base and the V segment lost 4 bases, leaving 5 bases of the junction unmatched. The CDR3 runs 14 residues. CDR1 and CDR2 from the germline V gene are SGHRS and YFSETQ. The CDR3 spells CASSPLQGSYEQYF. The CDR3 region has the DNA TGCGCCAGCAGCCCCCTACAGGGGTCCTACGAGCAGTACTTC.

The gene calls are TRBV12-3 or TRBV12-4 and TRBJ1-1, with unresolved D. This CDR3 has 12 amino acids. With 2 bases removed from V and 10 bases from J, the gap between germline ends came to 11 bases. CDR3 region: CASSLSGRGAFF. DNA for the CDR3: TGTGCCAGCAGTTTATCCGGACGTGGAGCTTTCTTT.

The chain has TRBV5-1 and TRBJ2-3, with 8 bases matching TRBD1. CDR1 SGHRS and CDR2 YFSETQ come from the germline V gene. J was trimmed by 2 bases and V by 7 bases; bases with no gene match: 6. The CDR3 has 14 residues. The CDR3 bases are TGCGCCAGCGGACAGGGAGTGCCCACAGATACGCAGTATTTT. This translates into CASGQGVPTDTQYF.

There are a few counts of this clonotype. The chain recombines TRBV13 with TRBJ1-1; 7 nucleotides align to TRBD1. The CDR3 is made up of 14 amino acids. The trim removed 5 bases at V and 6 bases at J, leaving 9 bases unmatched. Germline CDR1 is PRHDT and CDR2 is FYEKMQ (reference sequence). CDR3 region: CASSPWDSASEAFF. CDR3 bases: TGTGCCAGCAGCCCCTGGGACAGCGCCTCTGAAGCTTTCTTT.

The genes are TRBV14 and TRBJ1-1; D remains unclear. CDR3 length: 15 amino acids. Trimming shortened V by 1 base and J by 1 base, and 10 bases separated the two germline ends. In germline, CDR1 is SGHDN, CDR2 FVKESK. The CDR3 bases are TGTGCCAGCAGCCAAGTAAGCCGGAAGAACACTGAAGCTTTCTTT. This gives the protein CASSQVSRKNTEAFF.

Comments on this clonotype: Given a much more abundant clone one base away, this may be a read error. Here the CDR3 DNA reads TGTGCCAGCAGCTTTAGAATCAATGAGCAGTACTTC. It is translated as CASSFRINEQYF. The chain joins TRBV5-6 to TRBJ2-5, with unresolved D. The CDR3 loop spans 12 amino acids. Germline CDR1 reads SGHDT; CDR2 reads YYEEEE. Trimming cost V 2 bases and J 11 bases, with 13 bases left between them.

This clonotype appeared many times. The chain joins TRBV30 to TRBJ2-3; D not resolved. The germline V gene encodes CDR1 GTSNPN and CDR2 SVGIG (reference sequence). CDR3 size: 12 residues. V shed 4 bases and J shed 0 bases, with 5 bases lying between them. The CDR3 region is CAWTQSTDTQYF. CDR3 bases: TGTGCCTGGACCCAAAGCACAGATACGCAGTATTTT.

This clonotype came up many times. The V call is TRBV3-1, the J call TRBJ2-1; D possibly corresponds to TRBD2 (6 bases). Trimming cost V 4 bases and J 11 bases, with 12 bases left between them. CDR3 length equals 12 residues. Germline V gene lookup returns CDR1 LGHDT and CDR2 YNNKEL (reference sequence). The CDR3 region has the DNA TGTGCCAGCAGCCTACCGGGACTTAAGCAGTTCTTC. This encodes CASSLPGLKQFF.

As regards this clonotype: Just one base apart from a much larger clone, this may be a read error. CDR3 sequence: CASGLTGQGEAQYF. CDR3 DNA sequence: TGTGCCAGCGGTTTAACGGGCCAGGGTGAGGCCCAGTACTTC. The chain employs TRBV28 and TRBJ2-7; weak D call: TRBD1 (5 bases). The germline V gene has CDR1 MDHEN and CDR2 SYDVKM. The CDR3 runs to 14 residues.

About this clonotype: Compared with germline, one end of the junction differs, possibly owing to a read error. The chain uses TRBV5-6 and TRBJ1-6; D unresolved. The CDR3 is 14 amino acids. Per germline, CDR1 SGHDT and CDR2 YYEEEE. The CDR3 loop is CASSLGRKNSSLHF. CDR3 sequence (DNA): TGTGCCAGCAGCTTGGGACGGAAGAATTCATCCCTCCACTTT.

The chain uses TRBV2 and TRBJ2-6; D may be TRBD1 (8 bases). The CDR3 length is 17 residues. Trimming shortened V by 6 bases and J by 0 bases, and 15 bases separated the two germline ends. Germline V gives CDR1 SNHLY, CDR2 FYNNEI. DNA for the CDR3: TGTGCCAGCAGAAAGCGGGACAGGCGCTCTGGGGCCAACGTCCTGACTTTC. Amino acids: CASRKRDRRSGANVLTF.

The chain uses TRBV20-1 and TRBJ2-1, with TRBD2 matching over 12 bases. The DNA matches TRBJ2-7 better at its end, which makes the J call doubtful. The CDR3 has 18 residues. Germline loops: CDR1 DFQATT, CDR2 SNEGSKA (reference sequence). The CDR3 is CSAPDSLRTSGDYNEQYF. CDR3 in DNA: TGCAGTGCCCCGGACAGCCTAAGGACTAGCGGGGACTACAATGAGCAGTACTTC.

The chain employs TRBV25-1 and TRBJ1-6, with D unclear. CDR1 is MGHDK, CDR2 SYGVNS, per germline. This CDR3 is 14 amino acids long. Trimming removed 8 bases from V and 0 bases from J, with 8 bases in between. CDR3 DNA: TGTGCCAGCGCCACGGTCTCCTATAATTCACCCCTCCACTTT. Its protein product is CASATVSYNSPLHF.

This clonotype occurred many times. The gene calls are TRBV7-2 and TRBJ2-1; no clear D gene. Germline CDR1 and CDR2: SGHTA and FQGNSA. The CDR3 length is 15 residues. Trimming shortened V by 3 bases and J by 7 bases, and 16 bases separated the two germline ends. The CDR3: CASSLVGRSVNEQFF. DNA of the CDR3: TGTGCCAGCAGCTTGGTTGGACGATCAGTAAATGAGCAGTTCTTC.

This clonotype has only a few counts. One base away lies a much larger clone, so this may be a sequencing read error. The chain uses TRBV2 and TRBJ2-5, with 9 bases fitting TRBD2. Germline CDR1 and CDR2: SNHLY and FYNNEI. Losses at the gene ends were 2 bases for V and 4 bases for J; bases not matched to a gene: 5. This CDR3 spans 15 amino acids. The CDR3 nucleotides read TGTGCCAGCAGTGAATCGGTAGCGGGGGTAGAGACCCAGTACTTC. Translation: CASSESVAGVETQYF.